One sample yielded the 30 T cell receptor beta chains listed below, sequenced in a study of blood T cell repertoires in COVID-19. Libraries were prepared by immunoSEQ multiplex PCR; TCRdb keeps only in-frame clonotypes and omits some of them. The table records some 63,000 clones, almost 85% of them present only once. Sequenced sample: peripheral blood. The receptor source for this set is a human donor in a cohort sampled during active COVID-19.

This clone has just one count. The chain combines TRBV15 with TRBJ2-3; tentatively, D is TRBD1 (5 bases). V lost 1 base, J lost 0 bases, and 5 bases lay in between. This CDR3 is 14 amino acids long. Per germline, CDR1 LNHNV and CDR2 YYDKDF (reference sequence). This chain's CDR3 is CATSRAGSTDTQYF. The DNA for the CDR3 is TGTGCCACCAGCAGAGCAGGGAGCACAGATACGCAGTATTTT.

The chain uses TRBV7-2 and TRBJ1-2, with TRBD1 matching over 9 bases. The CDR3 has 15 residues. Per germline, CDR1 SGHTA and CDR2 FQGNSA. The trim removed 5 bases at V and 4 bases at J, leaving 8 bases unmatched. The CDR3 sequence: CASSASQGATYGYTF. The CDR3 DNA reads TGTGCCAGCAGCGCCTCACAGGGGGCGACCTATGGCTACACCTTC.

The sample holds a few counts of this clone. The rearrangement joins TRBV9 to TRBJ2-1; 14 bases line up with TRBD2. Germline assignment: CDR1 SGDLS and CDR2 YYNGEE. With V trimmed by 4 bases and J by 3 bases, 3 bases remained unmatched. The CDR3 runs to 16 residues. The CDR3, as DNA: TGTGCCAGCAGCTTTGGGACTAGCGGGGGCTACAATGAGCAGTTCTTC. It translates to CASSFGTSGGYNEQFF.

This sequence joins TRBV6-5 and TRBJ2-3; D ambiguous. Germline loops: CDR1 MNHEY, CDR2 SVGAGI. Between the trimmed V and J ends, which lost 4 bases and 1 base, there was a span of 9 bases. The CDR3 contains 14 residues. The CDR3 region has the DNA TGTGCCAGCAGTTTGTCACTGGGCACAGATACGCAGTATTTT. It specifies CASSLSLGTDTQYF.

The V gene is TRBV5-6, the J gene TRBJ1-1, with a possible D match to TRBD1 (6 bases). The germline V and J ends were trimmed by 4 bases and 6 bases, with 16 bases remaining between them. The CDR3 loop spans 14 amino acids. CDR1 SGHDT and CDR2 YYEEEE come from the germline V gene. In nucleotides, the CDR3 is TGTGCCAGCAGCCCCCAAGACTCAGGGGCTGAAGCTTTCTTT. Protein product: CASSPQDSGAEAFF.

This clone has just a few counts. The genes are TRBV6-5 and TRBJ1-5; D gene unclear. This CDR3 has 14 residues. V was pared by 6 bases and J by 3 bases, with 12 bases between. Germline V lookup: CDR1 MNHEY, CDR2 SVGAGI. CDR3 coding DNA: TGTGCCAGCAGAACGCGGCAGCTCAATCAGCCCCAGCATTTT. It encodes CASRTRQLNQPQHF.

The chain has TRBV30 and TRBJ2-5, with 7 nucleotides matching TRBD2. V lost 4 bases, J lost 10 bases, and 9 bases stayed unmatched. The CDR3 consists of 12 residues. Germline V gene lookup returns CDR1 GTSNPN and CDR2 SVGIG (reference sequence). The CDR3 DNA follows: TGTGCCTGGACCCCGGGGGGTGGCGGCCAGTACTTC. This translates into CAWTPGGGGQYF. Supplemented by reference TRBV30 and TRBJ2-5, the full variable domain reads SQTIHQWPATLVQPVGSPLSLECTVEGTSNPNLYWYRQAAGRGLQLLFYSVGIGQISSEVPQNLSASRPQDRQFILSSKKLLLSDSGFYLCAWTPGGGGQYFGPGTRLLVL.

CDR3 residues: CASSSGGGYEQYF. DNA of the CDR3: TGTGCCAGCAGCTCTGGGGGGGGCTACGAGCAGTACTTC. The rearrangement links TRBV7-8 to TRBJ2-7; 7 positions match TRBD2. The V segment lost 4 bases and the J segment 3 bases; nucleotides outside the gene matches: 3. Germline assignment: CDR1 SGHVS and CDR2 FQNEAQ. The CDR3 sequence is 13 residues long. Full variable domain (remainder filled in from reference TRBV7-8 and TRBJ2-7): GAGVSQSPRYKVAKRGQDVALRCDPISGHVSLFWYQQALGQGPEFLTYFQNEAQLDKSGLPSDRFFAERPEGSVSTLKIQRTQQEDSAVYLCASSSGGGYEQYFGPGTRLTVT.

This clone was recorded only once. The rearrangement joins TRBV10-3 to TRBJ1-6; a possible D gene is TRBD1 (6 bases). The CDR3 has 16 residues. Trimming left V 3 bases short and J 0 bases short, with 9 bases between. Germline CDR1 and CDR2: ENHRY and SYGVKD. In nucleotides, the CDR3 is TGTGCCATCAGTGACCAGGGGAGCTCCTATAATTCACCCCTCCACTTT. It specifies CAISDQGSSYNSPLHF.

Written as DNA, the CDR3 is TGTGCCAGCAGCTTATCTGGACAGTCTATTAGCAATCAGCCCCAGCATTTT. This gives the protein CASSLSGQSISNQPQHF. V and J are TRBV7-8 and TRBJ1-5; tentative D call: TRBD1 (6 bases). The CDR3 runs to 17 residues. Germline CDR1 reads SGHVS; CDR2 reads FQNEAQ. V dropped 2 bases and J dropped 0 bases, with 14 bases sitting between them.

The chain combines TRBV7-9 with TRBJ2-3; TRBD2 might be the D (5 bases). Germline CDR1 is SEHNR and CDR2 is FQNEAQ (reference sequence). V was shortened by 5 bases and J by 3 bases, with 9 bases between the two germline ends. This CDR3 has 13 residues. The CDR3 reads CASSLGLTDTQYF. The CDR3 coding sequence is TGTGCCAGCAGCCTAGGACTTACAGATACGCAGTATTTT.

The chain combines TRBV4-2 with TRBJ1-4; 7 bases fit TRBD1. This CDR3 has 16 amino acids. Germline trimming cut 0 bases from V and 3 bases from J; bases unmatched to any gene: 4. Germline V lookup: CDR1 LGHNA, CDR2 YNFKEQ. CDR3 DNA sequence: TGTGCCAGCAGCCAAGACACACAGGGGCCTAATGAAAAACTGTTTTTT. Translating gives CASSQDTQGPNEKLFF.

This clone came up once. In nucleotides, the CDR3 is TGCGCCAGCAGCTTGGCAAGCGGGGCTTTCGAGACCCAGTACTTC. Translation gives CASSLASGAFETQYF. The chain uses TRBV5-1 and TRBJ2-5; 7 bases map to TRBD2. The V and J ends lost 0 bases and 5 bases, in that order; junction bases with no gene match: 7. The length of the CDR3 is 15 residues. Per the germline V gene, CDR1 is SGHRS and CDR2 is YFSETQ.

This chain connects TRBV3-1 (or the pseudogene TRBV3-2) to TRBJ2-7, with 7 bases identical to TRBD2. In germline, CDR1 is LGHDT, CDR2 YNNKEL (reference sequence). The CDR3 totals 17 residues. Trimming cost V 1 base and J 0 bases; bases outside gene matches: 9. For the CDR3, the DNA is TGTGCCAGCAGCCAAGTCTCTTTCACTAGCGTCTCCTACGAGCAGTACTTC. The encoded protein is CASSQVSFTSVSYEQYF.

This rearrangement joins TRBV7-7 to TRBJ2-1; 10 bases are shared with TRBD1. CDR1 and CDR2 (germline): SSHAT, FNYEAQ (reference sequence). The CDR3 has 15 amino acids. The ends lost 5 bases at V and 3 bases at J; junction bases unmatched: 4. CDR3 in amino acids: CASSLDRGVYNEQFF. The CDR3 bases are TGTGCCAGCAGCCTGGACAGGGGGGTCTACAATGAGCAGTTCTTC. The entire variable domain, with the rest obtained from reference TRBV7-7 and TRBJ2-1, is as follows: GAGVSQSPRYKVTKRGQDVTLRCDPISSHATLYWYQQALGQGPEFLTYFNYEAQPDKSGLPSDRFSAERPEGSISTLTIQRTEQRDSAMYRCASSLDRGVYNEQFFGPGTRLTVL.

J is TRBJ1-1 and V is TRBV9, with D tentatively TRBD1 (5 bases). Germline CDR1 is SGDLS and CDR2 is YYNGEE. This CDR3 is built from 13 residues. Trimming removed 9 bases at V and 1 base at J, with 13 bases between. The CDR3 protein is CATLGGRNTEAFF. CDR3 DNA sequence: TGTGCCACCTTGGGGGGGAGGAACACTGAAGCTTTCTTT. Based on the CDR3 plus reference TRBV9 and TRBJ1-1, the full variable domain is DSGVTQTPKHLITATGQRVTLRCSPRSGDLSVYWYQQSLDQGLQFLIQYYNGEERAKGNILERFSAQQFPDLHSELNLSSLELGDSALYFCATLGGRNTEAFFGQGTRLTVV.

The table lists this clone with a count of one. V gene TRBV7-2 combines with J gene TRBJ1-5, with TRBD1 matching over 9 bases. The CDR3 spans 16 residues. The V gene's germline CDR1 is SGHTA and CDR2 FQGNSA. Losses at the gene ends were 1 base for V and 3 bases for J; bases not matched to a gene: 4. CDR3 coding DNA: TGTGCCAGCAGCTTAGTAGGGACAGGGAACAATCAGCCCCAGCATTTT. It codes for CASSLVGTGNNQPQHF.

This chain uses TRBV24-1 with TRBJ1-2; possibly TRBD1 for D (5 bases). Trimming shortened V by 0 bases and J by 2 bases, and 6 bases separated the two germline ends. This CDR3 is 14 amino acids long. Germline V gives CDR1 KGHDR, CDR2 SFDVKD. CDR3: CATSDLTGNYGYTF. The CDR3 nucleotides are TGTGCCACCAGTGATTTGACAGGAAACTATGGCTACACCTTC.

This clone was recorded once. The gene calls are TRBV12-3 or TRBV12-4 and TRBJ1-2; D remains ambiguous. The CDR3 loop spans 12 amino acids. V gave up 5 bases and J gave up 8 bases, with 12 bases separating them. CDR3 sequence reads: CASSRGMRGYTF. In nucleotides, the CDR3 is TGTGCCAGCAGTAGAGGGATGCGGGGCTACACCTTC.

The chain joins TRBV19 to TRBJ2-7, with 11 bases identical to TRBD1. J gave up 7 bases and V 5 bases, and 7 bases lay outside the gene matches. Germline V gene lookup returns CDR1 LNHDA and CDR2 SQIVND (reference sequence). The CDR3 is 14 amino acids. The CDR3 coding sequence is TGTGCCAGTAGTGGACGGACAGGGGGCGGAGAGCAGTACTTC. This gives the protein CASSGRTGGGEQYF.

The chain carries TRBV13 and TRBJ2-7; 10 bases align to TRBD2. The J segment lost 3 bases and the V segment lost 5 bases, leaving 10 bases of the junction unmatched. The germline CDR1 and CDR2 sequences are PRHDT and FYEKMQ (reference sequence). This CDR3 is built from 16 residues. The CDR3 here is CASSPTPSGGFYEQYF. As DNA, the CDR3 is TGTGCCAGCAGCCCAACCCCTAGCGGGGGCTTCTACGAGCAGTACTTC.

This chain connects TRBV6-2 or TRBV6-3 to TRBJ1-1; the D gene is possibly TRBD1 (5 bases). V was shortened by 0 bases and J by 7 bases, with 18 bases between the two germline ends. The length of the CDR3 is 16 residues. Germline CDR1 MNHEY, CDR2 SVGEGT. The CDR3, as DNA: TGTGCCAGCAGTTACTCGAATGTCGCAGACAGACTTGAAGCTTTCTTT. This sequence encodes CASSYSNVADRLEAFF.

The J gene is TRBJ2-3, the V gene TRBV9; 8 bases are shared with TRBD2. Germline V gives CDR1 SGDLS, CDR2 YYNGEE. There are 17 residues in the CDR3. V dropped 0 bases and J dropped 1; count of bases not matched to a gene: 7. The CDR3 loop is CASSVEGTGGRTDTQYF. CDR3 nucleotide sequence: TGTGCCAGCAGCGTAGAAGGGACGGGGGGGCGCACAGATACGCAGTATTTT.

The genes are TRBV29-1 and TRBJ2-7, with D possibly matching TRBD1 (5 bases). V was shortened by 6 bases and J by 3 bases, with 15 bases between the two germline ends. The CDR3 is 13 amino acids. CDR1 is SQVTM and CDR2 is ANQGSEA in the germline V gene. The chain's CDR3 is CSVPDTVLYEQYF. CDR3 bases: TGCAGCGTACCGGACACGGTCCTCTACGAGCAGTACTTC.

Details on this clone: Other DNA sequences in the same sample also yield this CDR3. The DNA for the CDR3 is TGTGCCACCAGCCTAAGGACAGGCACAGATACGCAGTATTTT. The encoded protein is CATSLRTGTDTQYF. This chain links TRBV15 with TRBJ2-3, with a weak D call TRBD1 (6 bases). With 5 bases removed from V and 1 base from J, the gap between germline ends came to 10 bases. The length of the CDR3 is 14 residues. Germline CDR1 LNHNV, CDR2 YYDKDF (reference sequence).

This clone was found once. The V and J genes are TRBV27 and TRBJ1-2, with a tentative D call TRBD1 (6 bases). The germline V and J ends were trimmed by 0 bases and 0 bases, with 11 bases remaining between them. The germline CDR1 and CDR2 sequences are MNHEY and SMNVEV (reference sequence). The CDR3 has 16 residues. The CDR3 reads CASSLSPGGPNYGYTF. The CDR3 nucleotides are TGTGCCAGCAGTTTATCTCCGGGGGGCCCTAACTATGGCTACACCTTC.

This chain links TRBV29-1 with TRBJ2-4; 8 positions agree with TRBD1. The V segment lost 7 bases and the J segment 1 base; nucleotides outside the gene matches: 6. Germline-derived CDR1 and CDR2 are SQVTM and ANQGSEA. There are 14 residues in the CDR3. CDR3 in DNA: TGCAGCGATAAACGACAGGGGGCCAAAAACATTCAGTACTTC. The encoded protein is CSDKRQGAKNIQYF.

The CDR3 sequence: CASSAGQGFDEQYF. The CDR3, as DNA: TGCGCCAGCAGCGCGGGACAGGGTTTCGACGAGCAGTACTTC. This chain joins TRBV5-1 and TRBJ2-7, with 9 bases lining up with TRBD1. The CDR3 is made up of 14 amino acids. From germline, CDR1 is SGHRS and CDR2 YFSETQ. Trimming cost V 4 bases and J 5 bases; bases outside gene matches: 7.

This clone was seen just once. The J gene is TRBJ2-1, the V gene TRBV5-1, with 7 bases that match TRBD2. Trimming at V came to 4 bases and at J to 6 bases, leaving 7 bases not matched to a gene. Germline CDR1 SGHRS, CDR2 YFSETQ. The CDR3 runs 14 residues. The CDR3 loop reads CASSGRGEGNEQFF. In DNA, the CDR3 is TGCGCCAGCAGCGGTCGGGGGGAAGGCAATGAGCAGTTCTTC.

This clone was picked up one time. The chain carries TRBV19 and TRBJ1-6; D is undetermined. Trimming took 1 base from V and 6 from J, leaving 10 bases between them. Germline assignment: CDR1 LNHDA and CDR2 SQIVND (reference sequence). The CDR3 has 15 residues. CDR3 sequence reads: CASSIGTGVNSPLHF. DNA of the CDR3: TGTGCCAGTAGTATAGGAACCGGAGTTAATTCACCCCTCCACTTT.